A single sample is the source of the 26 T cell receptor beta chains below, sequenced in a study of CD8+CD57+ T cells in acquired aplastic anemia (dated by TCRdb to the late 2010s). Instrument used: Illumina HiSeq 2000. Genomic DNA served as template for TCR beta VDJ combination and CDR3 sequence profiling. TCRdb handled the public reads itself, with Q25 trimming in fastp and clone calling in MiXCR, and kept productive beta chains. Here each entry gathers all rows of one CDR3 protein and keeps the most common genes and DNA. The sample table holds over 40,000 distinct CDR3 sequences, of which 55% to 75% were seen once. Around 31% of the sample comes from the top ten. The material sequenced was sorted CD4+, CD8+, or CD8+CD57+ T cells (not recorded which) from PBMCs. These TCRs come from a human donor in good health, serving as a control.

CDR3 sequence (DNA): TGTGCCATCAGTGGGGGGTCTACAGGGCACGAGCAGTACGTC. Translated, it gives CAISGGSTGHEQYV. The chain uses TRBV10-3 and TRBJ2-7, with a possible D match to TRBD1 (6 bases). The CDR3 contains 14 residues. Germline values: CDR1 ENHRY, CDR2 SYGVKD. The V and J ends lost 4 bases and 5 bases respectively, with 15 bases between them.

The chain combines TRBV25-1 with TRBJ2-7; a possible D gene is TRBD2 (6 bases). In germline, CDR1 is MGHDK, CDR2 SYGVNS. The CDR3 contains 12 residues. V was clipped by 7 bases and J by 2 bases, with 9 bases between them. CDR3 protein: CASMRGPYEQYF. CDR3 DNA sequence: TGTGCCAGCATGCGGGGTCCCTACGAGCAGTACTTC.

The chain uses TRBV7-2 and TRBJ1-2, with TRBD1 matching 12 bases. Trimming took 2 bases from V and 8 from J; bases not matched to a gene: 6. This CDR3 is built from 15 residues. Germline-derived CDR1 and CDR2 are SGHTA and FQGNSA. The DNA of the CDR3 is TGTGCCAGCAGCTTAATCGCGGGACAGGGGGCGGGCTACACCTTC. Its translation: CASSLIAGQGAGYTF. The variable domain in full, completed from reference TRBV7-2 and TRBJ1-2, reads GAGVSQSPSNKVTEKGKDVELRCDPISGHTALYWYRQSLGQGLEFLIYFQGNSAPDKSGLPSDRFSAERTGGSVSTLTIQRTQQEDSAVYLCASSLIAGQGAGYTFGSGTRLTVV.

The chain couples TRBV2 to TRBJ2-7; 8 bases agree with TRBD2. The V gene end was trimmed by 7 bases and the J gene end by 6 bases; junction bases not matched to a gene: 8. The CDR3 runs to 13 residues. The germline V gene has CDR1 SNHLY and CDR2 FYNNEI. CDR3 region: CASTPRGGLEQYF. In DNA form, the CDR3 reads TGTGCCAGCACCCCTCGGGGGGGGCTCGAGCAGTACTTC.

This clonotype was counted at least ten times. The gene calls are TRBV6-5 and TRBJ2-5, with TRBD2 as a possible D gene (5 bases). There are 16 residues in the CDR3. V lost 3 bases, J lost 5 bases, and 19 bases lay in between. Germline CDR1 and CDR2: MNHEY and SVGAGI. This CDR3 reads CASSYETNRLWETQYF. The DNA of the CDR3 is TGTGCCAGCAGTTATGAGACTAACCGCCTTTGGGAGACCCAGTACTTC.

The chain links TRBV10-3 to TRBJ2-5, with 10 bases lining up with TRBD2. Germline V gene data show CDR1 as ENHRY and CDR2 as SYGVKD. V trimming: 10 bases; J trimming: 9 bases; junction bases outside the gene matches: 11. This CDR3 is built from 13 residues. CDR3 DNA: TGTGCCAGCAGCCCCAGCGGGGGGGCGGCCCAGTACTTC. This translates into CASSPSGGAAQYF.

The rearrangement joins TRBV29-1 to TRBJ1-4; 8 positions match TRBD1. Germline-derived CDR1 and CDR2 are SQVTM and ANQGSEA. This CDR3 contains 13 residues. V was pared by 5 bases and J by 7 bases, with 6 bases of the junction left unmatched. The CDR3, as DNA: TGCAGCGTTATGACAGGGGTCCGTGAAAAACTGTTTTTT. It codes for CSVMTGVREKLFF.

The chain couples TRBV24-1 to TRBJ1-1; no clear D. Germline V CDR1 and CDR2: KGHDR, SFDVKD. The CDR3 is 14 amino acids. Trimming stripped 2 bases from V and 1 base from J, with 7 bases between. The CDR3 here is CATSDSGKNTEAFF. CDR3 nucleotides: TGTGCCACCAGTGATTCTGGGAAGAACACTGAAGCTTTCTTT.

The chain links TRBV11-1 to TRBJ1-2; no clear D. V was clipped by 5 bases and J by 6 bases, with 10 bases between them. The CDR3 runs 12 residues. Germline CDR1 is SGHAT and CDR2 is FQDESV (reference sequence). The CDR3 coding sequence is TGTGCCAGCAGCGAGAAAACGGATGGCTACACCTTC. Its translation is CASSEKTDGYTF. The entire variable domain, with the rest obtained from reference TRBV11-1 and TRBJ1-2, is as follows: EAEVAQSPRYKITEKSQAVAFWCDPISGHATLYWYRQILGQGPELLVQFQDESVVDDSQLPKDRFSAERLKGVDSTLKIQPAELGDSAMYLCASSEKTDGYTFGSGTRLTVV.

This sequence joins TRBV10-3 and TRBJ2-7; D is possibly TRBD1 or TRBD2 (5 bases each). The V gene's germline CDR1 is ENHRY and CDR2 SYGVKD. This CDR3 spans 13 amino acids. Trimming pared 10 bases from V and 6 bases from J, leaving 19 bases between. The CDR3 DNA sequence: TGTGCCAGCACCGACTGGGGGTCCCGCGAGCAGTACTTC. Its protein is CASTDWGSREQYF.

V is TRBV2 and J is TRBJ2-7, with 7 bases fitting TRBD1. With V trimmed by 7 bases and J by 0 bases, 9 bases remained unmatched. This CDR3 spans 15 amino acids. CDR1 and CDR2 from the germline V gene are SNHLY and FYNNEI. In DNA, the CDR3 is TGTGCCAGCAAGAGGAACCGGGACAGCTCCTACGAGCAGTACTTC. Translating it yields CASKRNRDSSYEQYF.

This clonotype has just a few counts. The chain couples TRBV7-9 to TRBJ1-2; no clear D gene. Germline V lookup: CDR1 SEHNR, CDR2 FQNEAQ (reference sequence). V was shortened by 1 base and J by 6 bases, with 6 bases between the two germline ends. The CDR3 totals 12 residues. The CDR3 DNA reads TGTGCCAGCAGCTTAGTGTTCGATGGCTACACCTTC. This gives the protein CASSLVFDGYTF. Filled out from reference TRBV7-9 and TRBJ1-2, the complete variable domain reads DTGVSQNPRHKITKRGQNVTFRCDPISEHNRLYWYRQTLGQGPEFLTYFQNEAQLEKSRLLSDRFSAERPKGSFSTLEIQRTEQGDSAMYLCASSLVFDGYTFGSGTRLTVV.

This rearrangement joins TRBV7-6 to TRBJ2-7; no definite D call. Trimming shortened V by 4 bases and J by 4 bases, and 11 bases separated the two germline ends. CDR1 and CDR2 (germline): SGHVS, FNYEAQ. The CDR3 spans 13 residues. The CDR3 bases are TGTGCCAGCAGCTCATTATCGAGGTACGAGCAGTACTTC. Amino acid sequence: CASSSLSRYEQYF.

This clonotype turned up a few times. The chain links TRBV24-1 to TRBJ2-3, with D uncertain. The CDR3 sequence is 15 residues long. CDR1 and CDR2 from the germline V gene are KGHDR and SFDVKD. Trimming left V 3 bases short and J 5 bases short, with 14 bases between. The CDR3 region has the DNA TGTGCCACCAGTGATACTACCTCTAGGGAAGATACGCAGTATTTT. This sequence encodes CATSDTTSREDTQYF.

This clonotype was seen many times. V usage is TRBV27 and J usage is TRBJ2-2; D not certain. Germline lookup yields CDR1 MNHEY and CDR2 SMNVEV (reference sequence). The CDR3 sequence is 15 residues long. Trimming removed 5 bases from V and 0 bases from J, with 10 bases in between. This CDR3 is CASSMGETNTGELFF. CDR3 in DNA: TGTGCCAGCAGTATGGGCGAGACGAACACCGGGGAGCTGTTTTTT.

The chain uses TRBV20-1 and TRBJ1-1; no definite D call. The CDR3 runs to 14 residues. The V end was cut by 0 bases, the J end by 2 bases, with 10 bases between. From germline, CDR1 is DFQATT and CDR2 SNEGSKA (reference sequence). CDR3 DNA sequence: TGCAGTGCTAGAGATCTGGCAGCCAACACTGAAGCTTTCTTT. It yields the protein CSARDLAANTEAFF.

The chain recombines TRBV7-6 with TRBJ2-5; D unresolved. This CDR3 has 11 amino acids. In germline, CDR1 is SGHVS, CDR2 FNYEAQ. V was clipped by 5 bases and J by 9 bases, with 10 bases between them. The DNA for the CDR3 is TGTGCCAGCAGCAACAAGGCGGCCCAGTACTTC. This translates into CASSNKAAQYF.

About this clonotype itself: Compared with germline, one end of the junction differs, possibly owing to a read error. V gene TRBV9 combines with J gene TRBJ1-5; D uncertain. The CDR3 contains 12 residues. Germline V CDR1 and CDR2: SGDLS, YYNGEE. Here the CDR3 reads CASSDPGKPQHF. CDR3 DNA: TGCGCCAGCAGTGACCCCGGGAAGCCCCAGCATTTT.

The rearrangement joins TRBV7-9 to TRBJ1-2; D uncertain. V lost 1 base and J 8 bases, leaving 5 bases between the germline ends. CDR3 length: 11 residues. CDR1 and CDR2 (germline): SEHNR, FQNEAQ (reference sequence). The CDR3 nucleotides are TGTGCCAGCAGCTTAGAGGCGGGCTACACCTTC. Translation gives CASSLEAGYTF.

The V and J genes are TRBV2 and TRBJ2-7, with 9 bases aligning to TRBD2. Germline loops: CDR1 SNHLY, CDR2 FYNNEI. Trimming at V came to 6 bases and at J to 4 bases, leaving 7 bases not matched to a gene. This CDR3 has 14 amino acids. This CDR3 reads CASRKVAGEYEQYF. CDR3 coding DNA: TGTGCCAGCAGGAAGGTAGCGGGAGAGTACGAGCAGTACTTC.

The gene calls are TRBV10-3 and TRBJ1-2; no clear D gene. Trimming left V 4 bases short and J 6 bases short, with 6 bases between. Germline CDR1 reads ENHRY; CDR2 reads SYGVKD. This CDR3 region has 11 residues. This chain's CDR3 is CAISGGNGYTF. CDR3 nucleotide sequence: TGTGCCATCAGTGGCGGGAATGGCTACACCTTC.

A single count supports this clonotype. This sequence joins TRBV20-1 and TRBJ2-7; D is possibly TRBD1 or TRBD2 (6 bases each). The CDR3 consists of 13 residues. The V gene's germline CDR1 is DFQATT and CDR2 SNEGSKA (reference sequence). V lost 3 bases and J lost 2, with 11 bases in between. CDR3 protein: CSASGGGPYEQYF. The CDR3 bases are TGCAGTGCTAGTGGAGGGGGACCCTACGAGCAGTACTTC.

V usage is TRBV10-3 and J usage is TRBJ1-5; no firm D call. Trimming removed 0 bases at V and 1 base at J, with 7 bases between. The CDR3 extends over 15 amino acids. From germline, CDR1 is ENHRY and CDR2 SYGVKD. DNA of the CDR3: TGTGCCATCAGTGAGTCCCCCTCCAGCAATCAGCCCCAGCATTTT. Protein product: CAISESPSSNQPQHF.

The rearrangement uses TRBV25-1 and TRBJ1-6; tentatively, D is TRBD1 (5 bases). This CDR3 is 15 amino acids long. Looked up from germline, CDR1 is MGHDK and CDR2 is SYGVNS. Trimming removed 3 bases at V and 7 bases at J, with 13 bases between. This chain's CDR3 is CASSEGRPENSPLHF. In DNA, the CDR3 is TGTGCCAGCAGTGAGGGACGCCCGGAGAATTCACCCCTCCACTTT.

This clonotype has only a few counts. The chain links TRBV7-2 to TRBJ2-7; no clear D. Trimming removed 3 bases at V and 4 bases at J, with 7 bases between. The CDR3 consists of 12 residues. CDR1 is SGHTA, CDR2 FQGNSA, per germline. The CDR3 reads CASSFPRYEQYF. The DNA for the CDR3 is TGTGCCAGCAGCTTCCCGCGTTACGAGCAGTACTTC.

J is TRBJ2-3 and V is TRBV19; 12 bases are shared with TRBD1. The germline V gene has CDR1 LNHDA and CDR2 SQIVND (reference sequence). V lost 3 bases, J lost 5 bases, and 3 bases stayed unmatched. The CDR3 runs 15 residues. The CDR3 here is CASSIGTGGLDTQYF. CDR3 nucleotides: TGTGCCAGTAGTATCGGGACAGGGGGCTTAGATACGCAGTATTTT.